A single sample is the source of the 23 T cell receptor beta chains below, sequenced in a study of long-term antiretroviral therapy in people with HIV. An immunoSEQ assay, version v3.0, was performed at survey level. TCRdb's copy holds only in-frame clones and misses some; the assay was immunoSEQ multiplex PCR. The sample records roughly 18,000 clones, around four fifths being singletons. The specimen was unsorted PBMCs, collected 0.3 years after starting antiretroviral therapy. The receptors stem from a woman aged 50 to 60 with HIV.

The chain recombines TRBV5-3 with TRBJ2-6; TRBD1 agrees at 7 bases. TRBV5-3 is flagged as an ORF with uncertain function. The junction had 15 bases not matched to a gene; V was cut back by 0 bases and J by 0 bases. The CDR3 loop spans 21 amino acids. The CDR3 spells CARSLASNRQGLPSGANVLTF. The CDR3 DNA reads as TGTGCCAGAAGCTTGGCTTCGAATAGACAGGGCCTACCCTCTGGGGCCAACGTCCTGACTTTC.

The chain carries TRBV7-9 and TRBJ1-4, with 7 bases that match TRBD1. CDR3 length: 14 residues. Germline CDR1 reads SEHNR; CDR2 reads FQNEAQ (reference sequence). Germline trimming cut 7 bases from V and 7 bases from J; bases unmatched to any gene: 9. CDR3 sequence: CASNQGGGGEKLFF. The CDR3, as DNA: TGTGCCAGCAACCAGGGGGGCGGTGGTGAAAAACTGTTTTTT. Drawing the rest from reference TRBV7-9 and TRBJ1-4, the complete variable domain is DTGVSQNPRHKITKRGQNVTFRCDPISEHNRLYWYRQTLGQGPEFLTYFQNEAQLEKSRLLSDRFSAERPKGSFSTLEIQRTEQGDSAMYLCASNQGGGGEKLFFGSGTQLSVL.

This clone occurred a few times. The rearrangement joins TRBV30 to TRBJ1-5, with D perhaps TRBD1 (5 bases). CDR3 length equals 14 residues. The V gene's germline CDR1 is GTSNPN and CDR2 SVGIG (reference sequence). Trimming cost V 0 bases and J 8 bases, with 14 bases left between them. CDR3 bases: TGTGCCTGGAGTGTACCGTGGAGGGGTGAGCCCCAGCATTTT. This translates into CAWSVPWRGEPQHF.

The gene calls are TRBV6-5 and TRBJ1-3; 7 nucleotides line up with TRBD1. After removal of 7 bases from V and 0 bases from J, the junction contained 6 bases not matched to a gene. This CDR3 spans 15 amino acids. Looked up from germline, CDR1 is MNHEY and CDR2 is SVGAGI. CDR3 nucleotides: TGTGCCAGCAAACTGGACAGGAGCTCTGGAAACACCATATATTTT. Encoded protein: CASKLDRSSGNTIYF.

This clone was counted between two and nine times. The genes are TRBV7-2 and TRBJ1-2; 8 bases line up with TRBD1. Germline V gene sequence: CDR1 SGHTA, CDR2 FQGNSA. CDR3 length equals 14 residues. The V gene end was trimmed by 6 bases and the J gene end by 8 bases; junction bases not matched to a gene: 11. The CDR3 loop reads CASRSQQGDKGYTF. CDR3 sequence (DNA): TGTGCCAGCAGGTCCCAACAGGGGGATAAAGGCTACACCTTC.

The chain employs TRBV10-3 and TRBJ2-1; 8 bases are a match to TRBD2. Germline V lookup: CDR1 ENHRY, CDR2 SYGVKD. Trimming at V came to 5 bases and at J to 4 bases, leaving 16 bases not matched to a gene. The CDR3 contains 18 residues. The CDR3 DNA reads as TGTGCCATCAGTCCACTCCTGGATAGCGGGGTGACGTACAATGAGCAGTTCTTC. Translating it yields CAISPLLDSGVTYNEQFF.

About this clone itself: One end of the junction fails to match germline, which may point to a read error. The rearrangement uses TRBV11-3 and TRBJ2-5, with D perhaps TRBD1 or TRBD2 (6 bases each). The CDR3 totals 12 residues. Per germline, CDR1 SGHNT and CDR2 YENEEA. CDR3 nucleotide sequence: TGTGCCAGCAGCTTAGTGTGGGGGGCCAGGGACTTC. Protein product: CASSLVWGARDF. Supplemented by reference TRBV11-3 and TRBJ2-5, the full variable domain reads EAGVVQSPRYKIIEKKQPVAFWCNPISGHNTLYWYLQNLGQGPELLIRYENEEAVDDSQLPKDRFSAERLKGVDSTLKIQPAELGDSAVYLCASSLVWGARDFGPGTRLLVL.

This chain uses TRBV14 with TRBJ2-1; 8 bases align to TRBD2. The V gene's germline CDR1 is SGHDN and CDR2 FVKESK. This CDR3 has 16 amino acids. After removal of 2 bases from V and 5 bases from J, the junction contained 8 bases not matched to a gene. DNA for the CDR3: TGTGCCAGCAGCCAACAGGGACTAGGGGTTAACAATGAGCAGTTCTTC. It encodes CASSQQGLGVNNEQFF.

The rearrangement joins TRBV19 to TRBJ1-5, with unresolved D. This CDR3 region has 15 residues. Germline CDR1 is LNHDA and CDR2 is SQIVND (reference sequence). V lost 3 bases, J lost 2 bases, and 11 bases lay in between. The CDR3 DNA reads as TGTGCCAGTAGTATTGGTGGGTTCGGCAATCAGCCCCAGCATTTT. As protein: CASSIGGFGNQPQHF.

This chain uses TRBV19 with TRBJ2-1; 8 bases fit TRBD2. Trimming cost V 3 bases and J 3 bases; bases outside gene matches: 4. CDR1 is LNHDA, CDR2 SQIVND, per germline (reference sequence). This CDR3 region has 15 residues. CDR3 nucleotides: TGTGCCAGTAGTATTGTGCGGGGGGACTACAATGAGCAGTTCTTC. Its protein product is CASSIVRGDYNEQFF.

The gene calls are TRBV9 and TRBJ1-4, with D hard to call. The germline V gene has CDR1 SGDLS and CDR2 YYNGEE. CDR3 length: 16 amino acids. Deletions cut 2 bases from V and 0 bases from J, with 11 bases between. CDR3 nucleotide sequence: TGTGCCAGCAGCGTGTCTGAGGTTGCAACTAATGAAAAACTGTTTTTT. Protein sequence: CASSVSEVATNEKLFF.

V is TRBV7-2 and J is TRBJ2-3; weak D call: TRBD2 (5 bases). The CDR3 extends over 16 amino acids. V gave up 5 bases and J gave up 4 bases, with 19 bases separating them. Germline V CDR1 and CDR2: SGHTA, FQGNSA. As DNA, the CDR3 is TGTGCCAGCAGCACCTTCTCCGGGTCGCGGGCAGATACGCAGTATTTT. Translated, it gives CASSTFSGSRADTQYF. Combining the CDR3 with reference TRBV7-2 and TRBJ2-3 gives the whole variable domain GAGVSQSPSNKVTEKGKDVELRCDPISGHTALYWYRQSLGQGLEFLIYFQGNSAPDKSGLPSDRFSAERTGGSVSTLTIQRTQQEDSAVYLCASSTFSGSRADTQYFGPGTRLTVL.

The chain is built from TRBV19 and TRBJ1-1, with D possibly being TRBD1 (6 bases). Per germline, CDR1 LNHDA and CDR2 SQIVND (reference sequence). V gave up 3 bases and J gave up 5 bases, with 16 bases separating them. CDR3 length: 15 amino acids. CDR3 in amino acids: CASSMGRGLGTEAFF. The CDR3 DNA reads as TGTGCCAGTAGTATGGGGCGGGGGCTTGGGACTGAAGCTTTCTTT.

V usage is TRBV7-7 and J usage is TRBJ2-1, with D perhaps matching TRBD2 (6 bases). CDR3 length: 16 residues. Germline values: CDR1 SSHAT, CDR2 FNYEAQ (reference sequence). Trimming shortened V by 3 bases and J by 5 bases, and 17 bases separated the two germline ends. DNA of the CDR3: TGTGCCAGCAGCTTGTCGGAGGGTAGCGCCAACAATGAGCAGTTCTTC. Translating it yields CASSLSEGSANNEQFF.

The V gene is TRBV6-5, the J gene TRBJ1-4, with no clear D. With 7 bases removed from V and 4 bases from J, the gap between germline ends came to 10 bases. Germline assignment: CDR1 MNHEY and CDR2 SVGAGI. The length of the CDR3 is 13 residues. The CDR3 DNA follows: TGTGCCAGCATGGGCAGGAATAATGAAAAACTGTTTTTT. Translated: CASMGRNNEKLFF.

This chain links TRBV9 with TRBJ1-4; D is possibly TRBD1 (5 bases). CDR1 and CDR2 from the germline V gene are SGDLS and YYNGEE. The CDR3 extends over 17 amino acids. The V gene lost 0 bases and the J gene lost 0 bases, with 12 bases spanning the gap. CDR3 coding DNA: TGTGCCAGCAGCGTAGCTCCGGGAGGGGCAACTAATGAAAAACTGTTTTTT. Its protein product is CASSVAPGGATNEKLFF.

This chain uses TRBV30 with TRBJ2-3; D not resolved. Per the germline V gene, CDR1 is GTSNPN and CDR2 is SVGIG (reference sequence). Trimming took off 1 base at V and 6 bases at J, with 11 bases between the two ends. The CDR3 has 13 amino acids. DNA for the CDR3: TGTGCCTGGAGTGACCAGTTTGCGGATACGCAGTATTTT. It codes for CAWSDQFADTQYF.

The chain combines TRBV5-5 with TRBJ2-6; D is unresolved. This CDR3 spans 15 amino acids. V was clipped by 0 bases and J by 2 bases, with 6 bases between them. Germline-derived CDR1 and CDR2 are SGHKS and YYEKEE (reference sequence). CDR3 DNA: TGTGCCAGCAGCTTGGGAGGTGCTGGGGCCAACGTCCTGACTTTC. It translates to CASSLGGAGANVLTF. The full variable domain, its missing parts supplied by reference TRBV5-5 and TRBJ2-6, is DAGVTQSPTHLIKTRGQQVTLRCSPISGHKSVSWYQQVLGQGPQFIFQYYEKEERGRGNFPDRFSARQFPNYSSELNVNALLLGDSALYLCASSLGGAGANVLTFGAGSRLTVL.

The chain is built from TRBV6-1 and TRBJ2-7; TRBD1 is a possible D gene (5 bases). The germline V gene has CDR1 MNHNS and CDR2 SASEGT. The germline V and J ends were trimmed by 3 bases and 2 bases, with 11 bases remaining between them. The CDR3 consists of 14 residues. CDR3: CASSDYMTAYEQYF. In nucleotides, the CDR3 is TGTGCCAGCAGTGACTACATGACAGCCTACGAGCAGTACTTC.

The genes are TRBV18 and TRBJ2-1; no firm D call. Trimming took 2 bases from V and 8 from J, leaving 10 bases between them. This CDR3 spans 13 amino acids. Germline V gene data show CDR1 as KGHSH and CDR2 as LQKENI. The CDR3 region is CASSPSKSDEQFF. CDR3 DNA sequence: TGTGCCAGCTCACCATCCAAATCGGATGAGCAGTTCTTC.

A single count supports this clone. The chain joins TRBV9 to TRBJ2-3; 13 bases match TRBD2. The CDR3 runs to 16 residues. The J segment lost 5 bases and the V segment lost 4 bases, leaving 7 bases of the junction unmatched. Germline V lookup: CDR1 SGDLS, CDR2 YYNGEE. CDR3 sequence reads: CASSPETSGGRDTQYF. The CDR3 DNA reads as TGTGCCAGCAGCCCCGAGACTAGCGGGGGGAGAGATACGCAGTATTTT.

The chain combines TRBV9 with TRBJ2-7; the D gene is possibly TRBD1 (5 bases). The CDR3 contains 14 residues. Germline loops: CDR1 SGDLS, CDR2 YYNGEE. V was cut by 3 bases and J by 1 base, with 11 bases left in between. DNA for the CDR3: TGTGCCAGCAGCGCGGAGACAGTTTCCTACGAGCAGTACTTC. Encoded protein: CASSAETVSYEQYF.

The gene calls are TRBV6-1 and TRBJ2-1; D call uncertain. CDR1 MNHNS and CDR2 SASEGT come from the germline V gene. With 2 bases removed from V and 8 bases from J, the gap between germline ends came to 10 bases. The length of the CDR3 is 13 residues. DNA for the CDR3: TGTGCCAGCAGTGAAACAACCTCTGATGAGCAGTTCTTC. Translated: CASSETTSDEQFF.